The T cell receptor beta chain described here comes from a study of blood T cell repertoires in COVID-19. In the study's own analysis: By means of reference gene primer amplification, nucleated cell counts were estimated. Using immunoSEQ multiplex PCR, the repertoire was profiled, and TCRdb retains in-frame clones only, with some absent. The D gene and trimming were derived from the DNA, and the V and J assignments and clone size from that table. The sample records more than 95,000 clones, around 80% being singletons. CDR3 length: 15 residues. After removal of 2 bases from V and 9 bases from J, the junction contained 12 bases not matched to a gene. Germline V gene lookup returns CDR1 MDHEN and CDR2 SYDVKM. During active infection, Seattle patients enrolled and were then monitored through disease.

Sequenced input: peripheral blood. The sequence came from a man aged 25 to 40 with COVID-19, enrolled during active disease. V and J are TRBV28 and TRBJ2-7, with 8 bases identical to TRBD1. CDR3 residues: CASSLTAGGLRWQYF. The CDR3 nucleotides are TGTGCCAGCAGTTTAACGGCAGGGGGCCTACGATGGCAGTACTTC.